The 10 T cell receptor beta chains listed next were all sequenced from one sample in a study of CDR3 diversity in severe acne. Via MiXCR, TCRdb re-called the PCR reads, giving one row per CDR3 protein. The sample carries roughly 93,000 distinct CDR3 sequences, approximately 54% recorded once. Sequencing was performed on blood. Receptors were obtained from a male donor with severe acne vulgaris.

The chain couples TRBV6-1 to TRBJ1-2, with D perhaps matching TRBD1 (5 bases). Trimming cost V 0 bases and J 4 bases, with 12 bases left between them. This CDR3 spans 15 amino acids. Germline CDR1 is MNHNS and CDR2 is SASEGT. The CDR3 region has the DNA TGTGCCAGCAGTGAAGCGGAGGCAGGGTCCTATGGCTACACCTTC. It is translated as CASSEAEAGSYGYTF.

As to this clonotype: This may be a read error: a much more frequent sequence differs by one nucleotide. The CDR3 sequence is CASSYQVGSEQYF. Here the CDR3 DNA reads TGTGCCAGCAGTTACCAAGTGGGGTCCGAGCAGTACTTC. This sequence joins TRBV6-6 and TRBJ2-7, with no clear D. CDR1 is MNHNY and CDR2 is SVGAGI in the germline V gene (reference sequence). Trimming removed 2 bases at V and 6 bases at J, with 11 bases between. The CDR3 is 13 amino acids.

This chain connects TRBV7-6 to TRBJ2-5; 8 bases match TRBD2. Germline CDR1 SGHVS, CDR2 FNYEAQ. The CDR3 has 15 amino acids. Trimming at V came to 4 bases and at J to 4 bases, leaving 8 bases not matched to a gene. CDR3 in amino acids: CASSSRAGVGETQYF. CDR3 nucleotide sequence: TGTGCCAGCAGCTCGCGAGCGGGGGTGGGAGAGACCCAGTACTTC.

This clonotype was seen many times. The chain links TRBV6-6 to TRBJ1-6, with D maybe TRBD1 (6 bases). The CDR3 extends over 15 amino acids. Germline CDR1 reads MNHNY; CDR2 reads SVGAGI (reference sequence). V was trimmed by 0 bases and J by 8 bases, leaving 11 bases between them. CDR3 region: CASSYSGHSDSPLHF. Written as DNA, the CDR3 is TGTGCCAGCAGTTACTCGGGACATTCCGATTCACCCCTCCACTTT.

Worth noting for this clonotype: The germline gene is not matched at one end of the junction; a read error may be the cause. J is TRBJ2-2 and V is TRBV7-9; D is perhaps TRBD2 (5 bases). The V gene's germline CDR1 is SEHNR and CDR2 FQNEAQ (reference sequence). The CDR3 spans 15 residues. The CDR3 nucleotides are TGTGCCAGCACCAGATCGACTGGTACCACCGGGGAGCTGGTTTTT. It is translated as CASTRSTGTTGELVF.

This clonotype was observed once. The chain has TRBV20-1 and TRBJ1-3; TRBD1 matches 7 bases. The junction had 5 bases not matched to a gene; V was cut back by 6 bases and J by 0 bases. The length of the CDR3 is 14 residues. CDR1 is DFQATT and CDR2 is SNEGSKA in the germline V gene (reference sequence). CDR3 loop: CSARDSFSGNTIYF. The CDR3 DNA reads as TGCAGTGCCAGGGACAGTTTCTCTGGAAACACCATATATTTT.

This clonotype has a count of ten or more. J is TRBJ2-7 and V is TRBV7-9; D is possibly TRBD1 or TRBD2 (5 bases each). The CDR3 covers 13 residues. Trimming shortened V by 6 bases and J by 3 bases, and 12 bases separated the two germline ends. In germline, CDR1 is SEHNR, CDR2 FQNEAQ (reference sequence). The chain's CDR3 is CASRLGGNYEQYF. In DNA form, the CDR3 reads TGTGCCAGCAGGCTTGGGGGAAACTACGAGCAGTACTTC.

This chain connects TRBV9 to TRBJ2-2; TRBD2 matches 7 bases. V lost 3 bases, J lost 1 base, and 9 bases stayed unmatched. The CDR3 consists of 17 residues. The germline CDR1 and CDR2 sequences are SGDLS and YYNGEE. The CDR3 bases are TGTGCCAGCAGCGACCCTTATCGGGAGGTGAACACCGGGGAGCTGTTTTTT. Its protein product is CASSDPYREVNTGELFF.

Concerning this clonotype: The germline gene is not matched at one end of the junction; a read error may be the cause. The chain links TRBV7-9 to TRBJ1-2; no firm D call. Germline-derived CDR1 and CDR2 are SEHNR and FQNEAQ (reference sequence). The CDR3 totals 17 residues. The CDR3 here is CASSLGTTAFGNYGYTF. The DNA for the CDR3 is TGTGCCAGCAGTTTAGGAACAACGGCCTTCGGTAACTATGGCTACACCTTC.

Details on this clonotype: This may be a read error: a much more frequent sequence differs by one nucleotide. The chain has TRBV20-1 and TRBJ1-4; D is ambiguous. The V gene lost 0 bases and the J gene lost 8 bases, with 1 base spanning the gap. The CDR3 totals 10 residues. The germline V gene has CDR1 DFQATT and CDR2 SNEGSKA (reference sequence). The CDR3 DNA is TGCAGTGCTAGAGACGAAAAACTGTTTTTT. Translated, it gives CSARDEKLFF.